Here is one TCR beta chain with its context. The target of this receptor is not known. Base qualities are not recorded, but no much larger clone differs from it by a single base. The sample comes from a study of siplizumab effects on memory and regulatory T cells (dated by TCRdb to between 2019 and 2020). At the level of the whole study: The study looked at the effect of siplizumab, an anti-CD2 antibody, on alloreactive T-cell subsets in allogeneic mixed lymphocyte reactions made from human PBMCs.

Spanning cysteine to phenylalanine, the CDR3 consists of 13 amino acids. The sequence is cut down to CDR3 DNA, 39 bases in frame from base 1. Relative to germline, V is 3 bases shorter and J is 9 bases shorter, with 12 bases between their ends. CDR1 and CDR2 were assigned from the germline V gene as SGHDN and FVKESK. Sorted unstimulated T cells and proliferating T cells recovered from mixed lymphocyte reactions were subjected to TCRbeta CDR3 sequencing. Fresh whole blood from nine to eleven HLA-typed healthy donors was used to isolate PBMCs. Libraries were made using the immunoSEQ multiplex PCR assay. Each sample had some 96,000 TCR templates assayed by the deep sequencing platform. Genomic DNA extracted from sorted T cells was used for TCRbeta CDR3 sequencing. The source study handled its data this way. Clonal analysis of TCRbeta CDR3 data was done in the R programming language. Alloreactive CD4+ and CD8+ clones were defined by comparing unstimulated samples with post-reaction CFSE-low samples. By matching sequences to the repertoires of sorted unstimulated Treg and non-Treg cells, each alloreactive CD4+ clone was assigned a regulatory or non-regulatory origin. Entries here come from immuneACCESS through TCRdb and include only in-frame sequences with V and J called. Some clones fail to appear in such tables; in the studies checked, an unresolved V gene covers under half of the shortfall, and the cause of the remainder is unknown. V and J calls and clone size follow that table, whereas D and trimming were derived from the DNA. The sample profile shows 90,000 to 140,000 clones; roughly 91% of them were found once. About 0.32% of the sample goes to the ten largest clones.

Here is what the overall study found, with its caveats: The cumulative frequency of alloreactive sequences that could be traced back to unstimulated CD4+ memory T cells was significantly reduced by siplizumab. No functional confirmation was obtained for the suppressive function of proliferating Tregs from siplizumab cultures. Among mappable alloreactive CD4+ clones, an average Treg-derived fraction of about 69% was observed with siplizumab, compared with approximately 30% in control reactions. Roughly 75-97% of proliferating CD4+ or CD8+ clones could not be assigned a naive or memory phenotype. Greater diversity appeared to be present in unstimulated naive T cells than in memory T cells, and a substantial contribution to the alloresponse seemed to be made by naive cells. Because sequences below about 10^-5 frequency were poorly captured, only a minor fraction of alloreactive clones could be mapped to unstimulated subsets.

The sequenced sample consisted of CD4+ T cells sorted from blood. The chain links TRBV14 with TRBJ1-3; the D gene assignment is ambiguous. The TCR comes from a human donor in good health. The CDR3 protein sequence reads: CASSQDRFGTIYF. The DNA is TGTGCCAGCAGCCAGGACCGATTCGGCACCATATATTTT.